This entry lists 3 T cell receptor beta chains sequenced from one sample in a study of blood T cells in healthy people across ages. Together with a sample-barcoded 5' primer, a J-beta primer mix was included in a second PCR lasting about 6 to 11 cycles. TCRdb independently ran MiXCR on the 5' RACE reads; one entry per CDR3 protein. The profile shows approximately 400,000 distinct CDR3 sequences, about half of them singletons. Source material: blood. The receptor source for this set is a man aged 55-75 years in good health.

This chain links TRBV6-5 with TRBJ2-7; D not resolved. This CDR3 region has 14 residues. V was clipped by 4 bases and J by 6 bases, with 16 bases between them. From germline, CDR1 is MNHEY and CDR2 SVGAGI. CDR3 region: CASSSVGTSREQYF. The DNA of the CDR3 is TGTGCCAGCAGTTCAGTCGGAACCTCTCGCGAGCAGTACTTC.

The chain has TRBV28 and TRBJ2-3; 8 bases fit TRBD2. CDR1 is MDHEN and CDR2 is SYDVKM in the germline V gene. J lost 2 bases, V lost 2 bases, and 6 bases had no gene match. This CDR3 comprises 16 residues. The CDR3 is CASSLRETSVTDTQYF. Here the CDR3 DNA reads TGTGCCAGCAGTTTACGGGAGACTAGCGTCACAGATACGCAGTATTTT.

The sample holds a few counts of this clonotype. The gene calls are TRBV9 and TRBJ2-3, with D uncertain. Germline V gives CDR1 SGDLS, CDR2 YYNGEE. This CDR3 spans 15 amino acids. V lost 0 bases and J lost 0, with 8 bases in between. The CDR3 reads CASSVGVGSTDTQYF. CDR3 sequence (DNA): TGTGCCAGCAGCGTAGGCGTGGGGAGCACAGATACGCAGTATTTT.